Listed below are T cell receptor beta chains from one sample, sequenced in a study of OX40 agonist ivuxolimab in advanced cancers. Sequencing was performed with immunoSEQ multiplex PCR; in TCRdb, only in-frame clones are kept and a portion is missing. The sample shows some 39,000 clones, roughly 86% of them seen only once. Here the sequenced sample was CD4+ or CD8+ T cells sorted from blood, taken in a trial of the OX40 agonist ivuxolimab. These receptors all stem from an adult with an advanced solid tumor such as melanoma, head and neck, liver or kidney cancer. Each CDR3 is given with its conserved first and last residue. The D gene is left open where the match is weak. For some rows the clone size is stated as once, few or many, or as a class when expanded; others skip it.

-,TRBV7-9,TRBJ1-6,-,CASSLGGASSYNSPLHF,TGTGCCAGCAGCTTAGGGGGGGCGAGCTCCTATAATTCACCCCTCCACTTT
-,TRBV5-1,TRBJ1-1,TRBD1,CASSDWDREAFF,TGCGCCAGCAGCGACTGGGACAGGGAAGCTTTCTTT
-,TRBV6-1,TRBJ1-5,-,CASRERQGNQPQHF,TGTGCCAGCAGGGAACGACAGGGCAATCAGCCCCAGCATTTT
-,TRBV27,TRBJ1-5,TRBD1,CASSLSGQGRQPQHF,TGTGCCAGCAGTTTATCGGGACAGGGTCGACAGCCCCAGCATTTT
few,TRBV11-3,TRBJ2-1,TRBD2,CASTRPGTSGNNEQFF,TGTGCCAGCACACGACCCGGGACTAGCGGAAACAATGAGCAGTTCTTC
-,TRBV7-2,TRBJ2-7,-,CASSHYTREQYF,TGTGCCAGCAGCCACTATACCAGGGAGCAGTACTTC
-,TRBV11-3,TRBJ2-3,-,CASSITGFTDTQYF,TGTGCCAGCAGCATTACAGGTTTCACAGATACGCAGTATTTT
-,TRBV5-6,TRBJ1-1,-,CASSLVAAFGAEAFF,TGTGCCAGCAGCTTGGTGGCAGCTTTTGGGGCTGAAGCTTTCTTT
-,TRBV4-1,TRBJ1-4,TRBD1,CASSHPGGTNEKLFF,TGCGCCAGCAGCCACCCAGGGGGGACTAATGAAAAACTGTTTTTT
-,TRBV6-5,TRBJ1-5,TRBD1,CASRRTGSRQPQHF,TGTGCCAGCAGACGGACAGGTTCTCGTCAGCCCCAGCATTTT
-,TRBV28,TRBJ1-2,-,CASSLSAGAWYGYTF,TGTGCCAGCAGTTTATCGGCGGGGGCTTGGTATGGCTACACCTTC
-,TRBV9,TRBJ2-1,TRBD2,CASSASGASGRGWEQFF,TGTGCCAGCAGCGCCTCCGGGGCTAGCGGGAGGGGCTGGGAGCAGTTCTTC
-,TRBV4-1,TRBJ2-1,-,CASSRGAEFLSYNEQFF,TGCGCCAGCAGCAGAGGCGCCGAATTCCTCTCCTACAATGAGCAGTTCTTC
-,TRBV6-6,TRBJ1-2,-,CASTPGGYGYTF,TGTGCCAGCACCCCGGGAGGATATGGCTACACCTTC
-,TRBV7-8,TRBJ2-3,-,CASSSRYRGGPTDTQYF,TGTGCCAGCAGCTCCAGGTACAGGGGAGGTCCCACAGATACGCAGTATTTT
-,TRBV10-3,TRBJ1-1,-,CAISVSLADTEAFF,TGTGCCATCAGTGTAAGTCTGGCGGACACTGAAGCTTTCTTT
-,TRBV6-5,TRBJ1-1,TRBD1,CASSPDRVGTEAFF,TGTGCCAGCAGTCCCGACAGGGTGGGGACTGAAGCTTTCTTT
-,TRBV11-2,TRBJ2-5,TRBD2,CASSLTGGRTKAVQYF,TGTGCCAGCAGCTTGACGGGAGGCCGCACCAAGGCGGTCCAGTACTTC
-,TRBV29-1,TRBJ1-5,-,CSVAMDSVGQPQHF,TGCAGCGTTGCGATGGATTCGGTCGGTCAGCCCCAGCATTTT
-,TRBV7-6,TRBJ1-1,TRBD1,CATEWGGGGHTNTEAFF,TGTGCCACGGAGTGGGGAGGGGGCGGTCATACGAACACTGAAGCTTTCTTT
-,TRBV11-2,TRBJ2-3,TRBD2,CASSLSGSINTQYF,TGTGCCAGCAGCTTAAGCGGGAGCATCAATACGCAGTATTTT
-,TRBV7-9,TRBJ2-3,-,CASSQTDTQYF,TGTGCCAGCAGCCAGACAGATACGCAGTATTTT
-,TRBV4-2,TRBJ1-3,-,CASSQDAVAAGNTIYF,TGTGCCAGCAGCCAAGATGCGGTGGCAGCAGGAAACACCATATATTTT
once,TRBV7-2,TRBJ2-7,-,CASSLGRGRGSYEQYF,TGTGCCAGCAGCTTAGGACGGGGGAGAGGGTCCTACGAGCAGTACTTC
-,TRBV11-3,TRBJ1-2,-,CASSSNPGPSGYTF,TGTGCCAGCAGCTCAAACCCGGGACCGTCGGGCTACACCTTC
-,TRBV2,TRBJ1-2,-,CASSEGTNYGYTF,TGTGCCAGCAGTGAAGGGACTAACTATGGCTACACCTTC
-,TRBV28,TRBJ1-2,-,CASSYRGAPYGYTF,TGTGCCAGCAGCTATCGGGGGGCGCCCTATGGCTACACCTTC
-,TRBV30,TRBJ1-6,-,CAWSDIFSPLHF,TGTGCCTGGAGTGACATCTTTTCACCCCTCCACTTT
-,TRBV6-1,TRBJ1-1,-,CASSSPGHLNTEAFF,TGTGCCAGCAGTTCTCCGGGACACCTCAACACTGAAGCTTTCTTT
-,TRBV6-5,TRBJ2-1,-,CASSYNHEQFF,TGTGCCAGCAGTTACAATCATGAGCAGTTCTTC
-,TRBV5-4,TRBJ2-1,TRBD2,CASSLLAGGYNEQFF,TGTGCCAGCAGCCTCCTAGCGGGAGGCTACAATGAGCAGTTCTTC
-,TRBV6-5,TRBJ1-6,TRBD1,CASRDRDNSPLHF,TGTGCCAGCAGAGACAGGGATAATTCACCCCTCCACTTT
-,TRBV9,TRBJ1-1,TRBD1,CASSGSPGGTEAFF,TGTGCCAGCAGCGGGTCTCCAGGGGGCACTGAAGCTTTCTTT
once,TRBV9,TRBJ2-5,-,CASSVGGQKETQYF,TGTGCCAGCAGCGTAGGAGGGCAGAAAGAGACCCAGTACTTC
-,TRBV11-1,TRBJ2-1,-,CASSPGGPGNEQFF,TGTGCCAGCAGCCCCGGAGGGCCAGGGAATGAGCAGTTCTTC
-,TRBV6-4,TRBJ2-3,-,CASSRGPRGDTQYF,TGTGCCAGCAGTCGGGGGCCGAGAGGAGATACGCAGTATTTT
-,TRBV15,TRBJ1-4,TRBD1,CATSRDQGGGNEKLFF,TGTGCCACCAGCAGAGATCAAGGGGGCGGTAATGAAAAACTGTTTTTT
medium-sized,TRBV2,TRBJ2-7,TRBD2,CASSDDSGSSYEQYF,TGTGCCAGCAGTGACGATAGCGGGAGTAGCTACGAGCAGTACTTC
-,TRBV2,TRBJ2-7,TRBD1,CASKLQGPIYEQYF,TGTGCCAGCAAGTTACAGGGGCCCATCTACGAGCAGTACTTC
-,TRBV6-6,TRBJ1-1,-,CASSGAGVSDTEAFF,TGTGCCAGCAGTGGGGCAGGGGTTAGCGACACTGAAGCTTTCTTT
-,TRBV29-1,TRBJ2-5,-,CSVPGSAYQETQYF,TGCAGCGTACCCGGGAGCGCCTACCAAGAGACCCAGTACTTC
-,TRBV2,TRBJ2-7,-,CASSVAGYEQYF,TGTGCCAGCAGTGTGGCAGGATACGAGCAGTACTTC
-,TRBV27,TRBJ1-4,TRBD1,CASRLNRDSFNEKLFF,TGTGCCAGCAGATTAAACCGGGACAGCTTTAATGAAAAACTGTTTTTT
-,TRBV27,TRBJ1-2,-,CASSTGTTSQYGYTF,TGTGCCAGCAGTACCGGGACAACGAGTCAATATGGCTACACCTTC
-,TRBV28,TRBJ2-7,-,CASTIDPYEQYF,TGTGCCAGCACCATCGACCCCTACGAGCAGTACTTC
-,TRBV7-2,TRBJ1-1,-,CASSLSISEAFF,TGTGCCAGCAGCTTAAGTATCAGTGAAGCTTTCTTT
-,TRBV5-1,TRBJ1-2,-,CASSPGTYGYTF,TGCGCCAGCAGCCCAGGAACTTATGGCTACACCTTC
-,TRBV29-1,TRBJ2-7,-,CSGGTNEQYF,TGCAGCGGTGGGACCAACGAGCAGTACTTC
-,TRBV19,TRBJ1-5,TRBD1,CASYRGLGSNQPQHF,TGTGCCAGTTACAGGGGGCTGGGAAGCAATCAGCCCCAGCATTTT
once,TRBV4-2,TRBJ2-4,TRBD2,CASSPYLAGGGKNIQYF,TGTGCCAGCAGCCCGTATCTAGCGGGAGGGGGGAAAAACATTCAGTACTTC
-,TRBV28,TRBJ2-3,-,CASTPLGEEGTDTQYF,TGTGCCAGCACTCCTCTGGGGGAGGAGGGCACAGATACGCAGTATTTT
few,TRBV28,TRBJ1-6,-,CASRAEGGRRNSPLHF,TGTGCCAGCAGGGCCGAGGGGGGCCGGAGGAATTCACCCCTCCACTTT